Listed below are T cell receptor beta chains from one sample, sequenced in a study of blood T cells in healthy people across ages. TCRdb re-derived calls from the 5' RACE reads in MiXCR, one entry per CDR3 protein. The repertoire consists of some 640,000 distinct CDR3 sequences, with approximately 30% occurring once and the leading ten covering 15% to 17%. The sequencing sample was made of blood. The receptors here all came from a woman of 80 years or more in good health. CDR3s include the opening cysteine and the closing phenylalanine or tryptophan. The D gene is left open where the match is weak. Size values are once, few and many counts, or a class for expanded clones, and some rows have none.

>TRBD1|TRBJ2-1|many|TRBV9
TGTGCCAGCAGCGGGGTTGGGACAGGGGGCTATGAGCAGTTCTTC
CASSGVGTGGYEQFF
>NA|TRBJ1-1|few|TRBV5-1
TGCGCCAGCGGGACCTTAGGGCCAGCTTTCTTT
CASGTLGPAFF
>TRBD2|TRBJ2-1|NA|TRBV7-8
TGTGCCAGCAGCTTAGAGGCGGGAGCGACCTACAATGAGCAGTTCTTC
CASSLEAGATYNEQFF
>TRBD1|TRBJ2-1|many|TRBV4-3
TGCGCCAGCAGCCAAGAGAGGGGACAGGGTCAGTTCTTC
CASSQERGQGQFF
>TRBD2|TRBJ2-1|NA|TRBV5-1
TGCGCCAGCAGCCCGGAGGGACTAGCGGGGGGGCGTCTCAATGAGCAGTTCTTC
CASSPEGLAGGRLNEQFF
>NA|TRBJ1-3|NA|TRBV28
TGTGCCAGCCTGGGCGGAAACACCATATATTTT
CASLGGNTIYF
>TRBD1|TRBJ1-5|few|TRBV20-1
TGCAGTGCAGGGGACAGGGGGATAAGTCAGCCCCAGCATTTT
CSAGDRGISQPQHF
>TRBD2|TRBJ2-5|NA|TRBV2
TGTGCCAGCAGTGGGGCGGGACTAGCTGACAATGAGCAGTACTTC
CASSGAGLADNEQYF
>NA|TRBJ2-5|many|TRBV3-1
TGTGCCAGCAGCCAAGTTGATCATTCGTACCAAGAGACCCAGTACTTC
CASSQVDHSYQETQYF
>NA|TRBJ1-4|many|TRBV4-2
TGTGCCAGCAGCCAAGATGGTCGGGGGGCCTCAACTAATGAAAAACTGTTTTTT
CASSQDGRGASTNEKLFF
>NA|TRBJ1-5|many|TRBV29-1
TGCAGCGTTGAATGGGCCGGGGCGGGTCAGCCCCAGCATTTT
CSVEWAGAGQPQHF
>TRBD2|TRBJ2-5|many|TRBV7-6
TGTGCCAGCAGCTTAGTGGCGACTAGCGGGGGGGGGGCCCAGTACTTC
CASSLVATSGGGAQYF
>NA|TRBJ2-1|many|TRBV5-5
TGTGCCAGCAGCGCACGACAGGGAGGGACCTACAATGAGCAGTTCTTC
CASSARQGGTYNEQFF
>NA|TRBJ2-2|NA|TRBV9
TGTGCCAGCAGCGTAGGGCTTTCCACCGGGGAGCTGTTTTTT
CASSVGLSTGELFF
>NA|TRBJ1-2|many|TRBV9
TGTGCCAGCAGCATCGCCGGGACGGCTAACTATGGCTACACCTTC
CASSIAGTANYGYTF
>NA|TRBJ2-7|few|TRBV5-1
TGCGCCAGCAGCTTGGCCGGCTACGCCCAGAGCCACGAGCAGTACTTC
CASSLAGYAQSHEQYF
>TRBD2|TRBJ2-1|once|TRBV7-2
TGTGCCAGCAGCTTAACTAGCGGGGGGTACCGTAATGAGCAGTTCTTC
CASSLTSGGYRNEQFF
>NA|TRBJ2-5|many|TRBV20-1
TGCAGTGCCACCAGTGGGAGGGAGACCCAGTACTTC
CSATSGRETQYF
>NA|TRBJ1-5|NA|TRBV2
TGTGCCAGCAGTGTGGGGGGGGTTCAGCCCCAGCATTTT
CASSVGGVQPQHF
>NA|TRBJ2-6|NA|TRBV29-1
TGCAGCGCGAGGGGGAGCTCTGGGGTCAACGTCCCGACTTTC
CSARGSSGVNVPTF
>NA|TRBJ2-1|NA|TRBV5-5
TGTGCCAGCAGCTTGGCCGGCAGGGACTTAATTGCGCAGTTCTTC
CASSLAGRDLIAQFF
>TRBD1|TRBJ2-7|NA|TRBV7-2
TGTGCCAGCAACAATAAGGGCGGGACAGGAACCTACGAGCAGTACTTC
CASNNKGGTGTYEQYF
>TRBD2|TRBJ2-1|NA|TRBV5-1
TGCACCAGCAGCTTGGGGACTAGCGGGGGTTACAATGAGCAGTTCTTC
CTSSLGTSGGYNEQFF
>NA|TRBJ1-1|few|TRBV5-1
TGCGCCAGCAGCTTGGATGGTTCTGAATGGAACACTGAAGCTTTCTTT
CASSLDGSEWNTEAFF
>TRBD1|TRBJ2-7|NA|TRBV10-3
TGTGCCATTCGAGATGCCGGGACAGGGATCTACGAGCAGTACTTC
CAIRDAGTGIYEQYF
>NA|TRBJ1-2|NA|TRBV30
TGTGCCTGGAGCGCAGTCAGGGGCCCGTTAGCTAACTATGACTACACCTTC
CAWSAVRGPLANYDYTF
>NA|TRBJ1-2|many|TRBV6-6
TGTGCCAGCAGTTACGGGGGGCCCGGTCCCTATGGCTACACCTTC
CASSYGGPGPYGYTF
>TRBD2|TRBJ2-3|few|TRBV30
TGTGCCTGGACCCTATCGGGGCGGGGGACCGCAGATACGCAGTATTTT
CAWTLSGRGTADTQYF
>NA|TRBJ2-2|NA|TRBV6-1
TGTGCCAGCAGTGAAGCCGCCTCGATCGGGGGGCTGTTTTTT
CASSEAASIGGLFF
>NA|TRBJ2-3|many|TRBV24-1
TGTGCCACCAGTGACCCACAACCCACAGATACGCAGTATTTT
CATSDPQPTDTQYF
>NA|TRBJ2-1|once|TRBV4-3
TGCGCCAGCAGCCTCCCAGGGGATGAGCAGTTCTTC
CASSLPGDEQFF
>NA|TRBJ2-6|NA|TRBV5-5
TGTGCCAGCAGCTTGGTGTCTATAGGGTTAAGTGGGGCCAACGTCCTGACTTTC
CASSLVSIGLSGANVLTF
>NA|TRBJ2-7|NA|TRBV9
TGTGCCAGCAGCAAGACCAGCCGCCAGACCTACGAGCAGTACTTC
CASSKTSRQTYEQYF
>TRBD2|TRBJ2-1|NA|TRBV12-3/TRBV12-4
TGTGCCAGCGGTTCTGACGGGGGGGCCTTTGAGCAGTTCTTC
CASGSDGGAFEQFF